Sequencing of this TCR beta chain was carried out in a study of blood T cells in healthy people across ages. This clonotype showed up just a few times. It was with a sample-barcoded 5' primer and a J-beta primer mix that a second PCR of roughly 7 to 12 cycles was run. From the 5' RACE reads, TCRdb called clonotypes with MiXCR, one entry per CDR3 protein. The table records approximately 940,000 distinct CDR3 sequences, roughly 43% of them present only once. In terms of origin and age, donors were healthy Caucasian individuals from Russia aged roughly 6 to 95. The sample was blood. The TCR originated in a man aged 25 to 40 in good health.

CDR3 nucleotide sequence: TGCAGTGCCGAACAGGGACGGGACACTGAAGCTTTCTTT. Translated: CSAEQGRDTEAFF. This chain uses TRBV20-1 with TRBJ1-1, with D maybe TRBD1 (6 bases). CDR1 is DFQATT and CDR2 is SNEGSKA in the germline V gene (reference sequence). V lost 6 bases to trimming and J lost 3 bases, with 14 bases between them. The CDR3 covers 13 residues.